This T cell receptor beta chain is from a study of shared clonotypes between healthy human individuals. Genomic DNA of each subset was evenly split across several immunoSEQ plates. Libraries were prepared by immunoSEQ multiplex PCR; TCRdb keeps only in-frame clonotypes and omits some of them. The sample records hundreds of thousands of clones, roughly four fifths being singletons. Germline CDR1 SGHTA, CDR2 FQGNSA. V lost 5 bases to trimming and J lost 7 bases; unmatched junction nucleotides: 10. CDR3 length: 15 amino acids. This clone was observed a few times. The sequence came from a woman in her 40s in good health. Some clones in this sample may be carry-over from other donors' samples. The specimen sequenced was PBMCs. The chain combines TRBV7-2 with TRBJ2-1, with 8 bases identical to TRBD2. CDR3 region: CASSVWAGRGNEQFF. The CDR3, as DNA: TGTGCCAGCAGCGTCTGGGCCGGGAGGGGTAATGAGCAGTTCTTC.